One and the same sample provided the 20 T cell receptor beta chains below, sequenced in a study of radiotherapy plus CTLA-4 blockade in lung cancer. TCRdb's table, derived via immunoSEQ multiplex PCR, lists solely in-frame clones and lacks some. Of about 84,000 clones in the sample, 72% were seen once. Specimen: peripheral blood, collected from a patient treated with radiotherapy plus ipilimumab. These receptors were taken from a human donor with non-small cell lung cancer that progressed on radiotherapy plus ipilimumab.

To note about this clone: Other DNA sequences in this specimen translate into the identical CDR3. This chain's CDR3 is CSVDGGPEPYEQYF. The CDR3 DNA follows: TGCAGCGTGGACGGGGGCCCCGAACCCTACGAGCAGTACTTC. V gene TRBV29-1 combines with J gene TRBJ2-7; possibly TRBD1 or TRBD2 for D (6 bases each). The CDR3 is made up of 14 amino acids. Germline V CDR1 and CDR2: SQVTM, ANQGSEA. V lost 6 bases and J 2 bases, leaving 17 bases between the germline ends.

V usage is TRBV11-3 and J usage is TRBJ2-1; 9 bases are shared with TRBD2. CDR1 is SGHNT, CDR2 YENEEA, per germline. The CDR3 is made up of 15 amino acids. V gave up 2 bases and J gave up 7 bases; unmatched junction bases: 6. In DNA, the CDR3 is TGTGCCAGCAGCTTAACCGGGACTAGCCGAAATGAGCAGTTCTTC. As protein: CASSLTGTSRNEQFF.

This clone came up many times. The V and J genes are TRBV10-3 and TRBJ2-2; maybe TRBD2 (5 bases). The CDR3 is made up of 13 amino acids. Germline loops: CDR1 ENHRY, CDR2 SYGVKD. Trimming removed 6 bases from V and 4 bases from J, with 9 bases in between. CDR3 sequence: CAIRGEGTGELFF. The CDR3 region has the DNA TGTGCCATCAGGGGAGAGGGCACCGGGGAGCTGTTTTTT.

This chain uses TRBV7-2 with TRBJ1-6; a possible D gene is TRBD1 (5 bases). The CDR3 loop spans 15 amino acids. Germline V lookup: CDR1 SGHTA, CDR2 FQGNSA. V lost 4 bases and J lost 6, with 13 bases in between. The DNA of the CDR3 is TGTGCCAGCAGCTCTTCCGGGACGACTAATTCACCCCTCCACTTT. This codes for CASSSSGTTNSPLHF. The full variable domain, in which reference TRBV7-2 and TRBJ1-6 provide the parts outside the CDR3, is GAGVSQSPSNKVTEKGKDVELRCDPISGHTALYWYRQSLGQGLEFLIYFQGNSAPDKSGLPSDRFSAERTGGSVSTLTIQRTQQEDSAVYLCASSSSGTTNSPLHFGNGTRLTVT.

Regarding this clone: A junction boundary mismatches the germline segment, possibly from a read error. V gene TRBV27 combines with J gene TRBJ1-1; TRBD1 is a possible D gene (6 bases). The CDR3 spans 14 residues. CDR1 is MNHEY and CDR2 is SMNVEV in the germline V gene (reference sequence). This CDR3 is CASSTTGSDSDAFF. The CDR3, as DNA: TGTGCCAGCAGCACTACAGGGTCCGACTCTGATGCTTTCTTT.

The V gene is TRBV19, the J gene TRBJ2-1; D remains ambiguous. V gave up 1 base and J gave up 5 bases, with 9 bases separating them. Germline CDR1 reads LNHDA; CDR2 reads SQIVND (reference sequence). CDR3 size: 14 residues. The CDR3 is CASSIAFTDNEQFF. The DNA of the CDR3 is TGTGCCAGTAGTATAGCGTTTACAGACAATGAGCAGTTCTTC.

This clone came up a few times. CDR3 amino acids: CASSYSGSEAFF. DNA for the CDR3: TGTGCCAGCAGTTACTCGGGGTCTGAAGCTTTCTTT. The rearrangement uses TRBV6-5 and TRBJ1-1; no clear D gene. The V and J ends lost 0 bases and 6 bases respectively, with 5 bases between them. The CDR3 has 12 residues. Germline lookup yields CDR1 MNHEY and CDR2 SVGAGI.

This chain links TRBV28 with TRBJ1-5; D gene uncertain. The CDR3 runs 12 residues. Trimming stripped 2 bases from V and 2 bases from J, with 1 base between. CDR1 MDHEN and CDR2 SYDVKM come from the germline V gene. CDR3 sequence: CASSLRNQPQHF. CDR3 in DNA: TGTGCCAGCAGTTTACGCAATCAGCCCCAGCATTTT.

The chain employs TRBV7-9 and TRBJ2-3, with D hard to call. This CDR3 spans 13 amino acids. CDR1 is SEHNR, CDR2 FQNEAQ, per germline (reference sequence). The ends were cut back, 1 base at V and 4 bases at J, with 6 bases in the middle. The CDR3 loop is CASSLGVSDTQYF. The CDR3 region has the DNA TGTGCCAGCAGCTTAGGAGTGTCAGATACGCAGTATTTT. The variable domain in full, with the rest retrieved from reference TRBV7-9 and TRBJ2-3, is DTGVSQNPRHKITKRGQNVTFRCDPISEHNRLYWYRQTLGQGPEFLTYFQNEAQLEKSRLLSDRFSAERPKGSFSTLEIQRTEQGDSAMYLCASSLGVSDTQYFGPGTRLTVL.

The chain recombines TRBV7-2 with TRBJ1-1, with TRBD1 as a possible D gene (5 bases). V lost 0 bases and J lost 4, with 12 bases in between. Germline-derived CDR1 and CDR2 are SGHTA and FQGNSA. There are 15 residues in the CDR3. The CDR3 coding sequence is TGTGCCAGCAGCTTAGCTGGCGGGACCGCCACTGAAGCTTTCTTT. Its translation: CASSLAGGTATEAFF.

The CDR3 DNA is TGTGCCAGTAGTATTGGGACGGGAGTCCCCTACGAGCAGTACTTC. Its translation: CASSIGTGVPYEQYF. V and J are TRBV19 and TRBJ2-7, with a weak D call TRBD2 (6 bases). CDR3 length: 15 amino acids. In germline, CDR1 is LNHDA, CDR2 SQIVND (reference sequence). V was clipped by 3 bases and J by 2 bases, with 14 bases between them.

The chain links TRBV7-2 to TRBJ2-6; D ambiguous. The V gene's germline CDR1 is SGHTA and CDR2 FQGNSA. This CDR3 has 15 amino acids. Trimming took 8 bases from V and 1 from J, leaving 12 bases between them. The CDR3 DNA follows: TGTGCCAGCTCCCCTCAGAGTTCTGGGGCCAACGTCCTGACTTTC. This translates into CASSPQSSGANVLTF.

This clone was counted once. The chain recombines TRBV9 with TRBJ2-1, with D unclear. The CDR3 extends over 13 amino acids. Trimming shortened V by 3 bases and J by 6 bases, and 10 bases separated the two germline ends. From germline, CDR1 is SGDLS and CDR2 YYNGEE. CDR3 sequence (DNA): TGTGCCAGCAGCGCCTCCTTTAGCAATGAGCAGTTCTTC. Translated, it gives CASSASFSNEQFF. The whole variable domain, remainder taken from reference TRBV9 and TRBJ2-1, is DSGVTQTPKHLITATGQRVTLRCSPRSGDLSVYWYQQSLDQGLQFLIQYYNGEERAKGNILERFSAQQFPDLHSELNLSSLELGDSALYFCASSASFSNEQFFGPGTRLTVL.

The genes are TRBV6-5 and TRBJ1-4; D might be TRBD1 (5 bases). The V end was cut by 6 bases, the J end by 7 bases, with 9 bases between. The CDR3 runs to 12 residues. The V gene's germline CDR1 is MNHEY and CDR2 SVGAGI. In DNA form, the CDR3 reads TGTGCCAGCAGCAGGGCGGGTGAAAAACTGTTTTTT. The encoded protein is CASSRAGEKLFF.

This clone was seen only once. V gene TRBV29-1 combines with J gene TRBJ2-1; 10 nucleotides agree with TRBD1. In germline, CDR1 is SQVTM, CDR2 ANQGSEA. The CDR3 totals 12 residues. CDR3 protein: CGTTGGFYEQFF. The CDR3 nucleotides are TGCGGTACGACAGGGGGCTTCTATGAGCAGTTCTTC.

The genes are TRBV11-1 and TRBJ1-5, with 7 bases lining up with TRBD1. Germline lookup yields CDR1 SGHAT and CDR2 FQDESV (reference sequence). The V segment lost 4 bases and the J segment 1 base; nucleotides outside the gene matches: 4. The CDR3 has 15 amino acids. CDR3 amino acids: CASSSGTASNQPQHF. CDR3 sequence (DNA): TGTGCCAGCAGCTCGGGGACAGCGAGCAATCAGCCCCAGCATTTT.

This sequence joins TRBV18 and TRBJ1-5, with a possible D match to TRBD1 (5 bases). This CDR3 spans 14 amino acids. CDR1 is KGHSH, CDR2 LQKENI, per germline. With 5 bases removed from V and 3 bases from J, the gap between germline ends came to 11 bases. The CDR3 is CASSSGRNNQPQHF. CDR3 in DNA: TGTGCCAGCTCATCGGGACGTAACAATCAGCCCCAGCATTTT.

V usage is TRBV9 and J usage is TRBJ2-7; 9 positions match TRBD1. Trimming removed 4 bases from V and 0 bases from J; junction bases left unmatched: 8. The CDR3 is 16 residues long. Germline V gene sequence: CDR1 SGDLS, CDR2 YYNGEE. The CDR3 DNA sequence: TGTGCCAGCAGCCGTGGGACAGGGTTGTACTCCTACGAGCAGTACTTC. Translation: CASSRGTGLYSYEQYF. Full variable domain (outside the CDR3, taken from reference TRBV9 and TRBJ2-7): DSGVTQTPKHLITATGQRVTLRCSPRSGDLSVYWYQQSLDQGLQFLIQYYNGEERAKGNILERFSAQQFPDLHSELNLSSLELGDSALYFCASSRGTGLYSYEQYFGPGTRLTVT.

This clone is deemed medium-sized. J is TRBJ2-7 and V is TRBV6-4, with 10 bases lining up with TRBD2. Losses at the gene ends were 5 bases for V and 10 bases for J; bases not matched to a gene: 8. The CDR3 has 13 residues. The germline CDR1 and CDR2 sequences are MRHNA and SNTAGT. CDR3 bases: TGTGCCAGCAGTCTTCTAGCGGGGGAGAAACAGTACTTC. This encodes CASSLLAGEKQYF.

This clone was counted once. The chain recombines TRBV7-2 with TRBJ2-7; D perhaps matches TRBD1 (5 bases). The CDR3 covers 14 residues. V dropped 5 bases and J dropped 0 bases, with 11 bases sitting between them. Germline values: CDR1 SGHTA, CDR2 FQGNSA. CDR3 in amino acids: CASSQDISSYEQYF. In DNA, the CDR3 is TGTGCCAGCAGCCAGGACATATCCTCCTACGAGCAGTACTTC.